Each of the 8 T cell receptor beta chains below was sequenced from the same sample in a study of shared clonotypes between healthy human individuals. Sequenced by immunoSEQ multiplex PCR; TCRdb stores in-frame clones only, minus some. The data show 400,000 to 500,000 clones, with roughly 78% seen just once and approximately 12% held by the top ten. Material for sequencing was PBMCs. Receptors originate from a woman aged 35 to 49 in good health. Some clones in this sample may be carry-over from other donors' samples.

This chain links TRBV15 with TRBJ2-7, with a possible D match to TRBD2 (5 bases). Germline V gene lookup returns CDR1 LNHNV and CDR2 YYDKDF (reference sequence). This CDR3 contains 14 residues. Trimming cost V 0 bases and J 6 bases, with 12 bases left between them. The CDR3 here is CATSRDLAGGEQYF. CDR3 nucleotide sequence: TGTGCCACCAGCAGAGATTTGGCCGGAGGCGAGCAGTACTTC.

This rearrangement joins TRBV9 to TRBJ2-3; D is ambiguous. The CDR3 has 12 residues. V was pared by 6 bases and J by 2 bases, with 7 bases between. The V gene's germline CDR1 is SGDLS and CDR2 YYNGEE. The CDR3 DNA follows: TGTGCCAGCAAAAGGGTCACAGATACGCAGTATTTT. The encoded protein is CASKRVTDTQYF.

The chain has TRBV18 and TRBJ2-7; 8 positions match TRBD2. Germline CDR1 reads KGHSH; CDR2 reads LQKENI. Unmatched junction bases numbered 5, after V lost 3 bases and J lost 4 bases. The CDR3 spans 14 residues. CDR3 in DNA: TGTGCCAGCTCACCGGGACTAGATCCGTACGAGCAGTACTTC. It is translated as CASSPGLDPYEQYF.

The chain uses TRBV2 and TRBJ1-2; D possibly corresponds to TRBD1 (5 bases). Trimming left V 1 base short and J 0 bases short, with 12 bases between. Germline V gene lookup returns CDR1 SNHLY and CDR2 FYNNEI. CDR3 length equals 16 residues. The DNA for the CDR3 is TGTGCCAGCAGTGAAGAACGTAGGACAACTAACTATGGCTACACCTTC. This encodes CASSEERRTTNYGYTF. Full variable domain (rest looked up from reference TRBV2 and TRBJ1-2): EPEVTQTPSHQVTQMGQEVILRCVPISNHLYFYWYRQILGQKVEFLVSFYNNEISEKSEIFDDQFSVERPDGSNFTLKIRSTKLEDSAMYFCASSEERRTTNYGYTFGSGTRLTVV.

This sequence joins TRBV7-9 and TRBJ2-4; tentatively, D is TRBD2 (6 bases). The germline CDR1 and CDR2 sequences are SEHNR and FQNEAQ (reference sequence). This CDR3 has 13 amino acids. V was trimmed by 1 base and J by 16 bases, leaving 17 bases between them. The CDR3 sequence: CASSLDRRGSPYF. DNA of the CDR3: TGTGCCAGCAGCTTAGATAGGAGGGGATCTCCATACTTC.

This chain connects TRBV28 to TRBJ2-7, with D perhaps TRBD1 or TRBD2 (5 bases each). The ends were cut back, 7 bases at V and 4 bases at J, with 20 bases in the middle. The CDR3 has 15 amino acids. Germline CDR1 is MDHEN and CDR2 is SYDVKM. The CDR3 region has the DNA TGTGCCAGCATGAAGGTGTTGCCAGGGAGATACGAGCAGTACTTC. Protein sequence: CASMKVLPGRYEQYF.

V is TRBV27 and J is TRBJ2-2, with D possibly being TRBD1 (5 bases). V shed 2 bases and J shed 7 bases, with 5 bases lying between them. Germline CDR1 reads MNHEY; CDR2 reads SMNVEV (reference sequence). There are 12 residues in the CDR3. CDR3 amino acids: CASSLQGGELFF. CDR3 sequence (DNA): TGTGCCAGCAGTTTACAGGGCGGGGAGCTGTTTTTT.

The chain links TRBV7-9 to TRBJ2-2, with 10 bases lining up with TRBD2. Germline CDR1 reads SEHNR; CDR2 reads FQNEAQ (reference sequence). Germline trimming cut 2 bases from V and 6 bases from J; bases unmatched to any gene: 9. CDR3 length: 17 amino acids. CDR3 DNA: TGTGCCAGCAGCTTAAGCGGGAGGGCCCTCCGGGCCGGGGAGCTGTTTTTT. It yields the protein CASSLSGRALRAGELFF.